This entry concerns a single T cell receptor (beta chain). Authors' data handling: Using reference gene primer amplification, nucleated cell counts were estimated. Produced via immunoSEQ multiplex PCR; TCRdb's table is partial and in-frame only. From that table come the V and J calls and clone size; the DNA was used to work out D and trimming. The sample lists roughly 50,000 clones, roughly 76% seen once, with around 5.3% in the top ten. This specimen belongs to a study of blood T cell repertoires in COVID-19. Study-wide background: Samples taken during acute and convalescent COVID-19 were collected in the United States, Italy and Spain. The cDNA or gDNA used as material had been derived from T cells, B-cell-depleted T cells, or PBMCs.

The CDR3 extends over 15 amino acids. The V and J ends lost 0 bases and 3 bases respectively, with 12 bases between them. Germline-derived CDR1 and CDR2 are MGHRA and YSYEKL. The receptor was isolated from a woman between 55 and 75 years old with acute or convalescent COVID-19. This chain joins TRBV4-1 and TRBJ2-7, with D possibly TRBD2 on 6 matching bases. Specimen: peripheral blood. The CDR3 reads CASSQEWGELYEQYF. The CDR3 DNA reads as TGCGCCAGCAGCCAAGAATGGGGGGAACTCTACGAGCAGTACTTC.